This note documents a single TCR beta chain sequence. Its antigen remains unidentified. TCRdb re-called the reads with MiXCR, one entry per CDR3 protein. This sample yields around 85,000 distinct CDR3 sequences, of which 40% to 50% are seen a single time; approximately 95% belongs to the top ten. This sample stems from a study of T cell repertoires in cytomegalovirus infection. The length of the CDR3 is 14 residues. J was trimmed by 8 bases and V by 4 bases; bases with no gene match: 11. Germline CDR1 is SGHRS and CDR2 is YFSETQ. The V gene is TRBV5-1, the J gene TRBJ1-2; 7 nucleotides line up with TRBD1. The starting material was CD8+ T cells from cultured PBMCs, obtained from culture after CMV antigen stimulation. The receptor's source is a human donor in good health (CMV status not recorded). Some clones in this sample may be carry-over from other donors' samples. CDR3 sequence reads: CASSPTRDRDGYTF. The CDR3 nucleotides are TGCGCCAGCAGCCCAACCCGAGACAGGGACGGCTACACCTTC.